The clone carrying this T cell receptor (beta chain) was observed at least ten times. The data were taken from a study of T cells after yellow fever vaccination. From the 5' RACE reads, TCRdb called clonotypes with MiXCR, one entry per CDR3 protein. Altogether fewer than 400,000 distinct CDR3 sequences are present, approximately 6% being singletons, with the ten largest covering approximately 15%. This CDR3 is 16 amino acids long. Germline-derived CDR1 and CDR2 are SEHNR and FQNEAQ (reference sequence). V lost 1 base, J lost 3 bases, and 12 bases lay in between. The receptor comes from a young man who received the YFV17D yellow fever vaccine. The sequenced sample was PBMCs, obtained 5 days after the yellow fever booster vaccination. The chain recombines TRBV7-9 with TRBJ1-4; weak D call: TRBD1 (6 bases). The CDR3 region has the DNA TGTGCCAGCAGCTTAGGAAGGACAGCTTCTAATGAAAAACTGTTTTTT. It codes for CASSLGRTASNEKLFF.